A selection of T cell receptor beta chains follows, all from one sample in a study of Graves' ophthalmopathy and Graves' hyperthyroidism. One entry per CDR3 protein results from TCRdb running MiXCR on the multiplex PCR reads. The data hold over a million distinct CDR3 sequences, with 35% to 40% observed a single time. The specimen was peripheral blood or thyroid tissue (not recorded which). The source is an adult man with Graves' hyperthyroidism. The CDR3 runs from the conserved cysteine through the conserved F or W. D genes are given only for firm matches. Not all rows give a size; the values are once, few, many and, for expanded clones, a class.

v_call	clone_size	d_call	j_call	cdr3_aa	cdr3_nt
TRBV29-1	many	TRBD1	TRBJ1-1	CSVRGQGEAFF	TGCAGCGTGAGGGGGCAGGGTGAAGCTTTCTTT
TRBV10-3	many	-	TRBJ1-1	CAIRRDTEAFF	TGTGCCATCAGGCGGGACACTGAAGCTTTCTTT
TRBV6-6	-	-	TRBJ1-4	CASSSSVWTAGEKLFF	TGTGCCAGCAGTTCGTCTGTTTGGACAGCGGGTGAAAAACTGTTTTTT
TRBV29-1	many	TRBD1	TRBJ2-5	CSVGRQGNRETQYF	TGCAGCGTGGGGCGACAGGGGAATAGGGAGACCCAGTACTTC
TRBV29-1	-	-	TRBJ2-5	CSVRAADAGTQYF	TGCAGCGTTAGGGCTGCGGATGCAGGGACCCAGTACTTC
TRBV7-2	many	TRBD1	TRBJ1-2	CASSLFSIRDRDYGYTF	TGTGCCAGCAGCTTATTCTCTATTCGGGACAGGGACTATGGCTACACCTTC
TRBV25-1	-	-	TRBJ1-1	CASSGQQGNTEAFF	TGTGCCAGCAGTGGTCAACAGGGTAACACTGAAGCTTTCTTT
TRBV7-9	few	-	TRBJ1-4	CASSLLGRDEKLFF	TGTGCCAGCAGCTTACTAGGGCGGGATGAAAAACTGTTTTTT
TRBV7-2	many	-	TRBJ1-1	CASSLGRREAFF	TGTGCCAGCAGCCTAGGACGGCGTGAAGCTTTCTTT
TRBV7-7	many	TRBD2	TRBJ2-5	CASSKGLAGGGETQYF	TGTGCCAGCAGCAAGGGACTAGCGGGGGGCGGAGAGACCCAGTACTTC
TRBV7-2	-	-	TRBJ2-7	CASSRNSDLAYEQYF	TGTGCCAGCAGCCGGAATTCGGATTTAGCCTACGAGCAGTACTTC
TRBV29-1	-	-	TRBJ2-2	CSVEVGAHTGELFF	TGCAGCGTTGAAGTGGGAGCGCACACCGGGGAGCTGTTTTTT
TRBV6-4	-	-	TRBJ2-7	CASSYGFHSSYEQYF	TGTGCCAGCAGTTACGGGTTTCATAGCTCCTACGAGCAGTACTTC
TRBV9	few	-	TRBJ1-1	CASSGRDINTEAFF	TGTGCCAGCAGCGGACGGGACATTAACACTGAAGCTTTCTTT
TRBV10-3	-	-	TRBJ1-5	CATRVASGSSNQPQHF	TGTGCCACCCGGGTAGCTAGCGGGAGTAGCAATCAGCCCCAGCATTTT
TRBV19	-	TRBD2	TRBJ2-3	CASRGAASGGSLSTQYF	TGTGCCAGTAGGGGAGCTGCGAGCGGGGGTAGTTTAAGTACGCAGTATTTT